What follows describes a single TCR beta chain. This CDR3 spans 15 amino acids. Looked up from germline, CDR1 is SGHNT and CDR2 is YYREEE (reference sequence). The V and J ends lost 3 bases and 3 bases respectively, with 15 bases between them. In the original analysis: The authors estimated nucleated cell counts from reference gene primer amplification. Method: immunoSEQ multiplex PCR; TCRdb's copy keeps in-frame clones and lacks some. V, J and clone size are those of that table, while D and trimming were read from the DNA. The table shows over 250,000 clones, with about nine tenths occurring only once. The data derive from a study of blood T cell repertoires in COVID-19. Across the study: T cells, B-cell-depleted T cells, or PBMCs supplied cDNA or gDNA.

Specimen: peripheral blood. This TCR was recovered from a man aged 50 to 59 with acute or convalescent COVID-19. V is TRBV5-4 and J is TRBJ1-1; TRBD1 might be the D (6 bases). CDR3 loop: CASSSSGGQDTEAFF. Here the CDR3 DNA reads TGTGCCAGCAGCTCGTCCGGGGGGCAGGACACTGAAGCTTTCTTT.